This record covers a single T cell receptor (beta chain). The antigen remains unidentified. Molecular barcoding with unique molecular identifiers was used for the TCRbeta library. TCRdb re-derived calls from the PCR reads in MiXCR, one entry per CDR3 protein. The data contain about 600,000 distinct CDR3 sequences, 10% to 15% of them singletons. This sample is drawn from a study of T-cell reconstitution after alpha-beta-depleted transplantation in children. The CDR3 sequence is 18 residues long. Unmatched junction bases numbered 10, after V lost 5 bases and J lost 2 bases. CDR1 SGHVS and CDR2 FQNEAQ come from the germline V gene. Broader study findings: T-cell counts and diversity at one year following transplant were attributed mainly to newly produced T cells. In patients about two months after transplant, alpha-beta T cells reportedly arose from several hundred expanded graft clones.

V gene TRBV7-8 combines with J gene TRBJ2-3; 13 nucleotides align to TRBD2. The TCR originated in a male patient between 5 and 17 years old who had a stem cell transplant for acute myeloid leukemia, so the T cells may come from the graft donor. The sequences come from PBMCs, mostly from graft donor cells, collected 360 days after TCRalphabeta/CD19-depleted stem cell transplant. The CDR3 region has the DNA TGTGCCAGCAGCACGGCCCCCGGGACTAGCGGGGACACAGATACGCAGTATTTT. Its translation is CASSTAPGTSGDTDTQYF.